This T cell receptor (beta chain) stems from a study of T cell responses to AZD1222 COVID-19 vaccine. Study results and limitations: Regions 160-218 and 743-854 held dominance among vaccine-associated CD4 TCRs, which spanned spike. Mostly white British, mostly female donors; authors suggested clonal diversity may be underestimated.

Germline V lookup: CDR1 SEHNR, CDR2 FQNEAQ (reference sequence). The junction had 11 bases not matched to a gene; V was cut back by 5 bases and J by 4 bases. The CDR3 is made up of 17 amino acids. Comments on this clone: The antigen is unknown.

TCRdb's copy holds only in-frame clones and misses some; the assay was immunoSEQ multiplex PCR. The sample includes approximately 74,000 clones, 86% of them seen just once. The specimen comprised peripheral blood, sampled on day 0 of AZD1222 vaccination. The chain recombines TRBV7-9 with TRBJ2-1; the match to TRBD2 covers 10 bases. This TCR came from an adult in good health. CDR3 residues: CASSPRTLAGAYNEQFF. CDR3 DNA sequence: TGTGCCAGCAGCCCTCGGACCCTAGCGGGAGCTTACAATGAGCAGTTCTTC.